Listed below are T cell receptor beta chains from one sample, sequenced in a study of blood T cell repertoires in COVID-19. Sequencing was performed with immunoSEQ multiplex PCR; in TCRdb, only in-frame clones are kept and a portion is missing. Here the sample spans fewer than 500,000 clones, around 90% being singletons. Sequenced material: peripheral blood. The receptors stem from a man aged 18-30 years with COVID-19, enrolled during active disease. Each CDR3 is given with its conserved first and last residue. Fields, in order: CDR3 protein, V gene, D gene, clone size. A D gene is named only where the DNA matches it firmly. Where a row states a size, it is once, few, many or the class of an expanded clone; other rows omit it.

cdr3_aa: CASSRVGVVGELFF
v_call: TRBV7-9
d_call: NA
clone_size: once

cdr3_aa: CASSARDYPYNEQFF
v_call: TRBV3-1/TRBV3-2
d_call: TRBD2
clone_size: NA

cdr3_aa: CASSPGQAADTQYF
v_call: TRBV6-5
d_call: TRBD1
clone_size: NA

cdr3_aa: CASRPGQGFEQYF
v_call: TRBV6-5
d_call: TRBD1
clone_size: NA

cdr3_aa: CASSLARTLYEQYF
v_call: TRBV7-2
d_call: NA
clone_size: NA

cdr3_aa: CAWSGIRLAHYEQYF
v_call: TRBV30
d_call: TRBD2
clone_size: NA

cdr3_aa: CASSMAGLTYEQYF
v_call: TRBV19
d_call: NA
clone_size: NA

cdr3_aa: CASSQDPSASSYNEQFF
v_call: TRBV3-1/TRBV3-2
d_call: NA
clone_size: NA

cdr3_aa: CASSHTQETQYF
v_call: TRBV14
d_call: NA
clone_size: NA

cdr3_aa: CASRGEGPEQYF
v_call: TRBV5-1
d_call: TRBD2
clone_size: few

cdr3_aa: CASSRGTHYEQYF
v_call: TRBV7-7
d_call: NA
clone_size: NA

cdr3_aa: CASSQDPGGSYNEQFF
v_call: TRBV4-2
d_call: TRBD2
clone_size: NA

cdr3_aa: CASRPGLARYEQYF
v_call: TRBV6-5
d_call: NA
clone_size: NA

cdr3_aa: CAWSEGLASDTQYF
v_call: TRBV30
d_call: TRBD2
clone_size: NA

cdr3_aa: CASSPGQAPSGNTIYF
v_call: TRBV18
d_call: NA
clone_size: NA

cdr3_aa: CASSRSGTGGPDGYTF
v_call: TRBV2
d_call: TRBD1
clone_size: NA

cdr3_aa: CSVGGTAMNTEAFF
v_call: TRBV29-1
d_call: TRBD1
clone_size: NA

cdr3_aa: CASSGYRTSGKYTGELFF
v_call: TRBV11-2
d_call: TRBD2
clone_size: NA

cdr3_aa: CAISDGRQGGGNTIYF
v_call: TRBV10-3
d_call: TRBD1
clone_size: NA

cdr3_aa: CASSLETAQVTDTQYF
v_call: TRBV5-1
d_call: NA
clone_size: NA

cdr3_aa: CASSPSGGTANYGYTF
v_call: TRBV18
d_call: TRBD1
clone_size: NA

cdr3_aa: CASTRQGREETQYF
v_call: TRBV2
d_call: TRBD1
clone_size: NA

cdr3_aa: CASSGHAGSYEQYF
v_call: TRBV25-1
d_call: NA
clone_size: NA

cdr3_aa: CASSRPTDSGNTIYF
v_call: TRBV7-9
d_call: NA
clone_size: NA

cdr3_aa: CASSEAGEGFEAFF
v_call: TRBV6-1
d_call: NA
clone_size: NA

cdr3_aa: CASSQMVHCPRNEQFF
v_call: TRBV23-1
d_call: NA
clone_size: NA

cdr3_aa: CASSPLQGTGELFF
v_call: TRBV18
d_call: NA
clone_size: NA

cdr3_aa: CASSFGGEGYTF
v_call: TRBV12-3/TRBV12-4
d_call: NA
clone_size: NA

cdr3_aa: CASSATGNTEAFF
v_call: TRBV18
d_call: NA
clone_size: NA

cdr3_aa: CASSYLAREDHYGYTF
v_call: TRBV6-5
d_call: NA
clone_size: NA

cdr3_aa: CASSLYQGSQVYGYTF
v_call: TRBV5-1
d_call: NA
clone_size: NA

cdr3_aa: CASRSGREFPGELFF
v_call: TRBV11-2
d_call: TRBD2
clone_size: NA

cdr3_aa: CASRTSGTGAYEQYF
v_call: TRBV19
d_call: TRBD2
clone_size: NA

cdr3_aa: CASTEGLAAYNEQFF
v_call: TRBV19
d_call: TRBD2
clone_size: NA

cdr3_aa: CATSDPSGTDTQYF
v_call: TRBV24-1
d_call: NA
clone_size: NA

cdr3_aa: CASGLPTGGVLNTGELFF
v_call: TRBV12-5
d_call: TRBD1
clone_size: few

cdr3_aa: CASSTRDRGAKNIQYF
v_call: TRBV11-1
d_call: TRBD1
clone_size: NA

cdr3_aa: CASSLGHPNTEAFF
v_call: TRBV7-9
d_call: NA
clone_size: NA

cdr3_aa: CASSLVQEPYEQYF
v_call: TRBV5-6
d_call: NA
clone_size: NA

cdr3_aa: CATSRDRGGGNTIYF
v_call: TRBV15
d_call: TRBD1
clone_size: NA

cdr3_aa: CASSLRDEQYF
v_call: TRBV13
d_call: NA
clone_size: NA

cdr3_aa: CASSLPGTNTGELFF
v_call: TRBV5-1
d_call: NA
clone_size: NA

cdr3_aa: CASSSRDRDNEQFF
v_call: TRBV11-2
d_call: TRBD1
clone_size: once

cdr3_aa: CASSQSHRGQDTQYF
v_call: TRBV23-1
d_call: TRBD1
clone_size: NA

cdr3_aa: CASSEVADTQYF
v_call: TRBV10-1
d_call: NA
clone_size: NA